Listed below are T cell receptor beta chains from one sample, sequenced in a study of blood T cell repertoires in COVID-19. Libraries were prepared by immunoSEQ multiplex PCR; TCRdb keeps only in-frame clonotypes and omits some of them. The sample lists 150,000 or so clones, 80% occurring once. Sequencing was performed on peripheral blood. These receptors originate from a man aged 60 to 75 with active or convalescent COVID-19. Both conserved end residues are part of each CDR3. The D gene is left open where the match is weak. Part of the rows lack a size; the others show once, few, many or a class for expanded clones.

V gene: TRBV6-4; CDR3 length: 14; D gene: -; clone size: -; J gene: TRBJ2-3; CDR3 protein: CASSDSSSTDTQYF; CDR3 DNA: TGTGCCAGCAGTGACTCTAGCTCCACAGATACGCAGTATTTT
V gene: TRBV28; CDR3 length: 12; D gene: -; clone size: -; J gene: TRBJ2-5; CDR3 protein: CASSLGGGTQYF; CDR3 DNA: TGTGCCAGCAGTTTAGGGGGAGGGACCCAGTACTTC
V gene: TRBV18; CDR3 length: 13; D gene: TRBD1; clone size: -; J gene: TRBJ2-7; CDR3 protein: CASSLTGAYEQYF; CDR3 DNA: TGTGCCAGCTCACTAACAGGGGCCTACGAGCAGTACTTC
V gene: TRBV7-3; CDR3 length: 14; D gene: TRBD2; clone size: few; J gene: TRBJ2-7; CDR3 protein: CASSLAGGPDEQYF; CDR3 DNA: TGTGCCAGCAGCTTAGCGGGAGGGCCTGACGAGCAGTACTTC
V gene: TRBV7-3; CDR3 length: 18; D gene: TRBD1; clone size: -; J gene: TRBJ1-1; CDR3 protein: CASSLIWDRGRFVSEAFF; CDR3 DNA: TGTGCCAGCAGCTTAATATGGGACAGGGGGCGATTTGTATCTGAAGCTTTCTTT
V gene: TRBV5-3; CDR3 length: 15; D gene: -; clone size: -; J gene: TRBJ1-3; CDR3 protein: CARSLGTDFGNTIYF; CDR3 DNA: TGTGCCAGAAGCTTGGGGACTGATTTCGGAAACACCATATATTTT
V gene: TRBV12-1; CDR3 length: 16; D gene: -; clone size: -; J gene: TRBJ2-7; CDR3 protein: CASSFATRDSSYEQYF; CDR3 DNA: TGTGCCAGCAGCTTTGCGACTAGGGACTCGTCCTACGAGCAGTACTTC
V gene: TRBV7-3; CDR3 length: 15; D gene: -; clone size: -; J gene: TRBJ2-2; CDR3 protein: CASSAILGGKVQLFF; CDR3 DNA: TGTGCCAGCAGCGCGATATTGGGCGGGAAGGTTCAGCTGTTTTTT
V gene: TRBV6-2/TRBV6-3; CDR3 length: 15; D gene: -; clone size: -; J gene: TRBJ1-5; CDR3 protein: CASSYGEGVYQPQHF; CDR3 DNA: TGTGCCAGCAGTTACGGGGAGGGGGTGTATCAGCCCCAGCATTTT
V gene: TRBV3-1/TRBV3-2; CDR3 length: 17; D gene: -; clone size: few; J gene: TRBJ1-5; CDR3 protein: CASSPGRKGVGNQPQHF; CDR3 DNA: TGTGCCAGCAGCCCGGGCAGGAAAGGGGTTGGCAATCAGCCCCAGCATTTT
V gene: TRBV7-9; CDR3 length: 18; D gene: -; clone size: -; J gene: TRBJ2-7; CDR3 protein: CASSLVAGADPKSYEQYF; CDR3 DNA: TGTGCCAGCAGCTTAGTGGCGGGGGCCGACCCCAAATCCTACGAGCAGTACTTC
V gene: TRBV30; CDR3 length: 17; D gene: TRBD1; clone size: -; J gene: TRBJ2-7; CDR3 protein: CAWSALRGRPDTYEQYF; CDR3 DNA: TGTGCCTGGAGTGCCCTGAGGGGGCGCCCGGATACCTACGAGCAGTACTTC
V gene: TRBV3-1/TRBV3-2; CDR3 length: 18; D gene: TRBD2; clone size: -; J gene: TRBJ2-1; CDR3 protein: CASSRGGGLAGDYNEQFF; CDR3 DNA: TGTGCCAGCAGCCGCGGAGGGGGCCTAGCGGGAGACTACAATGAGCAGTTCTTC
V gene: TRBV5-1; CDR3 length: 14; D gene: TRBD1; clone size: -; J gene: TRBJ1-1; CDR3 protein: CASSIDRGNTEAFF; CDR3 DNA: TGCGCCAGCAGCATCGACAGGGGGAACACTGAAGCTTTCTTT
V gene: TRBV6-1; CDR3 length: 14; D gene: TRBD1; clone size: -; J gene: TRBJ2-5; CDR3 protein: CASSEGDSRETQYF; CDR3 DNA: TGTGCCAGCAGTGAAGGGGACAGCCGAGAGACCCAGTACTTC
V gene: TRBV24-1; CDR3 length: 15; D gene: -; clone size: once; J gene: TRBJ2-2; CDR3 protein: CATSDLGRGTGELFF; CDR3 DNA: TGTGCCACCAGTGACCTTGGACGGGGTACCGGGGAGCTGTTTTTT
V gene: TRBV2; CDR3 length: 14; D gene: TRBD1; clone size: -; J gene: TRBJ2-5; CDR3 protein: CASSSGGLGKTQYF; CDR3 DNA: TGTGCCAGCAGTTCAGGGGGCTTGGGGAAGACCCAGTACTTC
V gene: TRBV6-2/TRBV6-3; CDR3 length: 15; D gene: TRBD2; clone size: -; J gene: TRBJ2-7; CDR3 protein: CASSYNSGRGNEQYF; CDR3 DNA: TGTGCCAGCAGTTACAACAGCGGGAGGGGAAACGAGCAGTACTTC
V gene: TRBV5-1; CDR3 length: 14; D gene: -; clone size: -; J gene: TRBJ1-2; CDR3 protein: CASSPTPGNYGYTF; CDR3 DNA: TGCGCCAGCAGCCCTACTCCAGGGAACTATGGCTACACCTTC
V gene: TRBV2; CDR3 length: 16; D gene: TRBD1; clone size: -; J gene: TRBJ2-6; CDR3 protein: CAGGRQGRSGANVLTF; CDR3 DNA: TGTGCCGGGGGAAGACAGGGCCGCTCTGGGGCCAACGTCCTGACTTTC
V gene: TRBV6-5; CDR3 length: 13; D gene: TRBD2; clone size: -; J gene: TRBJ2-1; CDR3 protein: CASSKSGAGGPFF; CDR3 DNA: TGTGCCAGCAGTAAGAGTGGAGCGGGAGGGCCATTCTTC
V gene: TRBV7-8; CDR3 length: 16; D gene: -; clone size: -; J gene: TRBJ1-4; CDR3 protein: CASSSPRASMDEKLFF; CDR3 DNA: TGTGCCAGCAGCTCGCCCAGGGCCTCCATGGATGAAAAACTGTTTTTT
V gene: TRBV7-9; CDR3 length: 19; D gene: -; clone size: -; J gene: TRBJ2-2; CDR3 protein: CASSFQSSHRDTNTGELFF; CDR3 DNA: TGTGCCAGCAGCTTTCAGTCCTCCCACAGGGACACGAACACCGGGGAGCTGTTTTTT
V gene: TRBV28; CDR3 length: 15; D gene: TRBD2; clone size: few; J gene: TRBJ2-1; CDR3 protein: CASSPLAETDNEQFF; CDR3 DNA: TGTGCCAGCAGTCCGCTAGCGGAGACGGACAATGAGCAGTTCTTC
V gene: TRBV15; CDR3 length: 15; D gene: -; clone size: -; J gene: TRBJ2-7; CDR3 protein: CATSREGARGNEQYF; CDR3 DNA: TGTGCCACCAGCAGAGAGGGGGCTAGGGGGAACGAGCAGTACTTC
V gene: TRBV27; CDR3 length: 13; D gene: -; clone size: -; J gene: TRBJ1-1; CDR3 protein: CASSFSQGTEAFF; CDR3 DNA: TGTGCCAGCAGTTTCAGCCAGGGAACTGAAGCTTTCTTT
V gene: TRBV7-8; CDR3 length: 16; D gene: -; clone size: -; J gene: TRBJ2-6; CDR3 protein: CASSPRGAPGANVLTF; CDR3 DNA: TGTGCCAGCAGTCCACGCGGGGCTCCTGGGGCCAACGTCCTGACTTTC
V gene: TRBV7-9; CDR3 length: 15; D gene: -; clone size: -; J gene: TRBJ2-7; CDR3 protein: CASSHTQGNWDEQYF; CDR3 DNA: TGTGCCAGCAGCCATACCCAGGGGAATTGGGACGAGCAGTACTTC
V gene: TRBV11-2; CDR3 length: 18; D gene: -; clone size: -; J gene: TRBJ1-3; CDR3 protein: CASSLVASLGRSGNTIYF; CDR3 DNA: TGTGCCAGCAGCTTAGTGGCGTCGTTGGGGCGCTCTGGAAACACCATATATTTT
V gene: TRBV25-1; CDR3 length: 12; D gene: -; clone size: -; J gene: TRBJ2-1; CDR3 protein: CASSEYVSEQFF; CDR3 DNA: TGTGCCAGCAGTGAATATGTGAGTGAGCAGTTCTTC
V gene: TRBV5-5; CDR3 length: 17; D gene: -; clone size: -; J gene: TRBJ1-5; CDR3 protein: CASTRRPLPGEDQPQHF; CDR3 DNA: TGTGCCAGCACCCGGAGACCACTTCCTGGGGAGGATCAGCCCCAGCATTTT
V gene: TRBV12-3/TRBV12-4; CDR3 length: 13; D gene: -; clone size: -; J gene: TRBJ1-5; CDR3 protein: CASSLSGDQPQHF; CDR3 DNA: TGTGCCAGCAGTCTTTCAGGGGACCAGCCCCAGCATTTT
V gene: TRBV9; CDR3 length: 13; D gene: TRBD1; clone size: few; J gene: TRBJ1-1; CDR3 protein: CASSVGQEGEAFF; CDR3 DNA: TGTGCCAGCAGCGTGGGACAGGAGGGTGAAGCTTTCTTT
V gene: TRBV7-3; CDR3 length: 15; D gene: TRBD1; clone size: -; J gene: TRBJ1-2; CDR3 protein: CASSLNQGARNGYTF; CDR3 DNA: TGTGCCAGCAGCTTAAACCAGGGGGCGCGGAATGGCTACACCTTC
V gene: TRBV9; CDR3 length: 15; D gene: -; clone size: -; J gene: TRBJ1-1; CDR3 protein: CASSVDGRGNTEAFF; CDR3 DNA: TGTGCCAGCAGCGTAGACGGCAGGGGGAACACTGAAGCTTTCTTT
V gene: TRBV2; CDR3 length: 13; D gene: -; clone size: -; J gene: TRBJ1-5; CDR3 protein: CASRTGYNQPQHF; CDR3 DNA: TGTGCCAGCAGAACAGGTTACAATCAGCCCCAGCATTTT
V gene: TRBV3-1/TRBV3-2; CDR3 length: 13; D gene: -; clone size: once; J gene: TRBJ2-1; CDR3 protein: CASSQSSYNEQFF; CDR3 DNA: TGTGCCAGCAGCCAATCGAGTTACAATGAGCAGTTCTTC
V gene: TRBV12-3/TRBV12-4; CDR3 length: 13; D gene: -; clone size: -; J gene: TRBJ1-2; CDR3 protein: CASRGQQGYGYTF; CDR3 DNA: TGTGCCAGCAGGGGACAACAGGGCTATGGCTACACCTTC
V gene: TRBV10-1; CDR3 length: 13; D gene: -; clone size: once; J gene: TRBJ2-7; CDR3 protein: CASSECVLARQYF; CDR3 DNA: TGCGCCAGCAGTGAGTGTGTGCTAGCGAGACAGTACTTC
V gene: TRBV28; CDR3 length: 15; D gene: -; clone size: -; J gene: TRBJ1-5; CDR3 protein: CASTSQVGGNQPQHF; CDR3 DNA: TGTGCCAGCACCTCCCAGGTGGGTGGCAATCAGCCCCAGCATTTT
V gene: TRBV19; CDR3 length: 12; D gene: -; clone size: -; J gene: TRBJ2-2; CDR3 protein: CASSNRGGELFF; CDR3 DNA: TGTGCCAGTAGTAACCGCGGCGGGGAGCTGTTTTTT
V gene: TRBV25-1; CDR3 length: 13; D gene: -; clone size: few; J gene: TRBJ1-1; CDR3 protein: CASSQMGAGEAFF; CDR3 DNA: TGTGCCAGCAGTCAAATGGGGGCCGGTGAAGCTTTCTTT
V gene: TRBV7-3; CDR3 length: 13; D gene: TRBD1; clone size: once; J gene: TRBJ2-3; CDR3 protein: CASSSVQGDTQYF; CDR3 DNA: TGTGCCAGCAGCTCCGTACAGGGGGATACGCAGTATTTT
V gene: TRBV9; CDR3 length: 14; D gene: -; clone size: -; J gene: TRBJ2-7; CDR3 protein: CASGQGPTRGEQYF; CDR3 DNA: TGTGCCAGCGGTCAGGGCCCCACCAGAGGAGAGCAGTACTTC
V gene: TRBV5-4; CDR3 length: 16; D gene: -; clone size: -; J gene: TRBJ2-1; CDR3 protein: CASSLAGGASYNEQFF; CDR3 DNA: TGTGCCAGCAGCTTGGCGGGGGGCGCCTCCTACAATGAGCAGTTCTTC
V gene: TRBV5-6; CDR3 length: 15; D gene: -; clone size: -; J gene: TRBJ1-2; CDR3 protein: CASSLFGEGDYGYTF; CDR3 DNA: TGTGCCAGCAGCTTGTTTGGTGAGGGGGACTATGGCTACACCTTC
V gene: TRBV6-5; CDR3 length: 14; D gene: -; clone size: -; J gene: TRBJ1-5; CDR3 protein: CASTRVRGGQPQHF; CDR3 DNA: TGTGCCAGCACCCGGGTAAGGGGCGGTCAGCCCCAGCATTTT